A single sample gave rise to the 30 T cell receptor beta chains below, sequenced in a study of cytomegalovirus exposure and HLA in healthy donors. PCR amplification relied on 60 Vbeta primers (plus 13 Jbeta primers). Generated by immunoSEQ multiplex PCR, the TCRdb table keeps only in-frame clones and is missing some. The table shows about 160,000 clones, with about 81% occurring only once. Sample: PBMCs. These receptors all stem from a woman aged 18-30 years in good health and CMV-seronegative.

The V gene is TRBV11-2, the J gene TRBJ1-2; the match to TRBD1 covers 9 bases. The CDR3 loop spans 12 amino acids. J gave up 7 bases and V 5 bases, and 2 bases lay outside the gene matches. Germline-derived CDR1 and CDR2 are SGHAT and FQNNGV. The CDR3 spells CASSTDRGGYTF. In DNA, the CDR3 is TGTGCCAGCAGCACGGACAGGGGTGGCTACACCTTC. Drawing the rest from reference TRBV11-2 and TRBJ1-2, the complete variable domain is EAGVAQSPRYKIIEKRQSVAFWCNPISGHATLYWYQQILGQGPKLLIQFQNNGVVDDSQLPKDRFSAERLKGVDSTLKIQPAKLEDSAVYLCASSTDRGGYTFGSGTRLTVV.

This chain connects TRBV5-1 to TRBJ2-5, with D tentatively TRBD2 (9 bases). The better agreement between TRBJ2-7 and the DNA end casts doubt on the J call. Germline V gene data show CDR1 as SGHRS and CDR2 as YFSETQ. The CDR3 is 16 amino acids. This CDR3 is CASSQGAAGGPYEQYF. CDR3 bases: TGCGCCAGCAGCCAGGGGGCCGCGGGAGGGCCGTACGAGCAGTACTTC.

A note on this clone: The junction and the germline gene differ at one end; a read error may be behind it. This chain connects TRBV7-9 to TRBJ2-2; possibly TRBD2 for D (5 bases). In germline, CDR1 is SEHNR, CDR2 FQNEAQ (reference sequence). This CDR3 comprises 16 residues. In nucleotides, the CDR3 is TGTGGCAGCAGCGCCGCAGAGGGCCTCGGCACCGGGGAGCTGTTTTTT. It is translated as CGSSAAEGLGTGELFF.

The genes are TRBV20-1 and TRBJ1-4; D remains unclear. The CDR3 has 11 amino acids. V dropped 6 bases and J dropped 5 bases, with 7 bases sitting between them. Germline CDR1 and CDR2: DFQATT and SNEGSKA (reference sequence). CDR3 nucleotide sequence: TGCAGTGCGAACAAGAATGAAAAACTGTTTTTT. Translation gives CSANKNEKLFF.

This chain joins TRBV5-1 and TRBJ2-2; D may be TRBD2 (5 bases). The CDR3 consists of 15 residues. Germline V gene sequence: CDR1 SGHRS, CDR2 YFSETQ. V lost 1 base, J lost 1 base, and 8 bases lay in between. DNA of the CDR3: TGCGCCAGCAGCTTGTACGGGGAGAACACCGGGGAGCTGTTTTTT. Its protein product is CASSLYGENTGELFF.

Remarks on this clone: At one end, the junction sequence differs from germline, possibly due to a read error. The V and J genes are TRBV7-9 and TRBJ2-2, with D unclear. Germline V gene data show CDR1 as SEHNR and CDR2 as FQNEAQ (reference sequence). The CDR3 covers 12 residues. CDR3 coding DNA: TGTTCCAGCAGCTTATTCGCCGGGGAGCTGTTTTTT. Translation: CSSSLFAGELFF.

Of note for this clone: A junction boundary mismatches the germline segment, possibly from a read error. This chain connects TRBV7-7 to TRBJ2-3; D is ambiguous. CDR3 length: 13 amino acids. From germline, CDR1 is SSHAT and CDR2 FNYEAQ (reference sequence). CDR3 protein: CASSLDITDTQYF. DNA of the CDR3: TGTGCTAGCAGCTTAGACATTACAGATACGCAGTATTTT.

V usage is TRBV9 and J usage is TRBJ2-7; D is possibly TRBD2 (5 bases). The CDR3 totals 15 residues. The germline V and J ends were trimmed by 0 bases and 3 bases, with 13 bases remaining between them. CDR1 and CDR2 from the germline V gene are SGDLS and YYNGEE. Here the CDR3 reads CASSVAPGIIYEQYF. The CDR3, as DNA: TGTGCCAGCAGCGTAGCACCGGGAATAATCTACGAGCAGTACTTC.

The rearrangement links TRBV7-9 to TRBJ2-7; D unclear. Germline V CDR1 and CDR2: SEHNR, FQNEAQ (reference sequence). V was cut by 2 bases and J by 0 bases, with 14 bases left in between. The CDR3 length is 16 residues. In nucleotides, the CDR3 is TGTGCCAGCAGCTTACCCTCCGGCCGGAGCTCCTACGAGCAGTACTTC. Translation gives CASSLPSGRSSYEQYF. Full variable domain (missing parts from reference TRBV7-9 and TRBJ2-7): DTGVSQNPRHKITKRGQNVTFRCDPISEHNRLYWYRQTLGQGPEFLTYFQNEAQLEKSRLLSDRFSAERPKGSFSTLEIQRTEQGDSAMYLCASSLPSGRSSYEQYFGPGTRLTVT.

This clone was recorded a few times. The chain uses TRBV19 and TRBJ2-1; 10 nucleotides match TRBD2. The germline CDR1 and CDR2 sequences are LNHDA and SQIVND (reference sequence). This CDR3 comprises 15 residues. Trimming cost V 5 bases and J 7 bases; bases outside gene matches: 8. In DNA form, the CDR3 reads TGTGCCAGTAGTCTCTCCAGCGGGAGGGGGAATGAGCAGTTCTTC. It specifies CASSLSSGRGNEQFF.

Notes on this clone: One end of the junction does not line up with germline, which may come from a read error. Distinct nucleotide sequences in the sample also encode this CDR3. This chain links TRBV15 with TRBJ2-6; D is perhaps TRBD2 (5 bases). Germline V gene sequence: CDR1 LNHNV, CDR2 YYDKDF (reference sequence). The CDR3 sequence is 16 residues long. CDR3 nucleotides: TGCGCCACCAGCAGGACTCTGACCTCTGGGGCCAACGTCCTGACTTTC. Translation: CATSRTLTSGANVLTF.

The chain uses TRBV25-1 and TRBJ2-3; D is perhaps TRBD2 (6 bases). V was shortened by 3 bases and J by 0 bases, with 10 bases between the two germline ends. Germline V CDR1 and CDR2: MGHDK, SYGVNS. The CDR3 length is 15 residues. CDR3 protein: CASSDGGTSTDTQYF. Written as DNA, the CDR3 is TGTGCCAGCAGTGATGGCGGGACTAGCACAGATACGCAGTATTTT.

This sequence joins TRBV25-1 and TRBJ2-3; 9 bases match TRBD1. This CDR3 spans 14 amino acids. The germline CDR1 and CDR2 sequences are MGHDK and SYGVNS. Losses at the gene ends were 6 bases for V and 5 bases for J; bases not matched to a gene: 6. The CDR3, as DNA: TGTGCCAGCAGCAACAGGGGGCCGGTAGATACGCAGTATTTT. It encodes CASSNRGPVDTQYF.

The chain employs TRBV9 and TRBJ2-7; 9 bases align to TRBD2. Germline V gene data show CDR1 as SGDLS and CDR2 as YYNGEE. V was clipped by 0 bases and J by 4 bases; unmatched bases: 5. The CDR3 covers 15 residues. The chain's CDR3 is CASSVEGSGRYEQYF. The DNA for the CDR3 is TGTGCCAGCAGCGTAGAGGGGAGCGGGAGGTACGAGCAGTACTTC.

This sequence joins TRBV6-1 and TRBJ2-7; D not certain. Germline V lookup: CDR1 MNHNS, CDR2 SASEGT. The V gene lost 5 bases and the J gene lost 4 bases, with 6 bases spanning the gap. The CDR3 covers 11 residues. The CDR3: CASSRFYEQYF. CDR3 bases: TGTGCCAGCAGTCGGTTTTACGAGCAGTACTTC.

The chain joins TRBV5-4 to TRBJ2-1; no clear D. This CDR3 has 15 amino acids. Germline CDR1 reads SGHNT; CDR2 reads YYREEE (reference sequence). V was clipped by 3 bases and J by 6 bases, with 16 bases between them. The CDR3 protein is CASSSLTLPPNEQFF. Written as DNA, the CDR3 is TGTGCCAGCAGCTCGCTGACTCTACCACCCAATGAGCAGTTCTTC.

The chain joins TRBV2 to TRBJ1-5; 7 bases align to TRBD1. J lost 4 bases, V lost 9 bases, and 6 bases had no gene match. This CDR3 is built from 13 residues. Germline values: CDR1 SNHLY, CDR2 FYNNEI. The CDR3 nucleotides read TGTGCCAGTCATTTGACAGGGAATCAGCCCCAGCATTTT. Its protein product is CASHLTGNQPQHF.

This sequence joins TRBV4-1 and TRBJ2-3; 7 bases line up with TRBD2. The CDR3 has 16 residues. CDR1 and CDR2 from the germline V gene are MGHRA and YSYEKL. V lost 4 bases to trimming and J lost 2 bases; unmatched junction nucleotides: 9. DNA of the CDR3: TGCGCCAGCAGCCGTTCCCCTAGCGGCAACACAGATACGCAGTATTTT. Its translation: CASSRSPSGNTDTQYF.

V gene TRBV11-1 combines with J gene TRBJ2-7; 8 nucleotides align to TRBD1. This CDR3 has 13 residues. Trimming cost V 3 bases and J 6 bases; bases outside gene matches: 4. Germline values: CDR1 SGHAT, CDR2 FQDESV (reference sequence). The CDR3 loop reads CASSLGQVGEQYF. The CDR3 DNA sequence: TGTGCCAGCAGCTTGGGACAGGTCGGCGAGCAGTACTTC. Complete variable domain (other parts from reference TRBV11-1 and TRBJ2-7): EAEVAQSPRYKITEKSQAVAFWCDPISGHATLYWYRQILGQGPELLVQFQDESVVDDSQLPKDRFSAERLKGVDSTLKIQPAELGDSAMYLCASSLGQVGEQYFGPGTRLTVT.

The chain combines TRBV18 with TRBJ1-1; D is possibly TRBD1 (5 bases). V was cut by 3 bases and J by 4 bases, with 18 bases left in between. This CDR3 contains 16 residues. Germline V gene data show CDR1 as KGHSH and CDR2 as LQKENI. This CDR3 is CASSPSLGGGVTEAFF. The CDR3 bases are TGTGCCAGCTCACCCTCACTCGGGGGGGGTGTCACTGAAGCTTTCTTT.

This clone was seen only once. The chain is built from TRBV4-1 and TRBJ2-7; 11 bases are shared with TRBD1. This CDR3 has 14 amino acids. CDR1 is MGHRA and CDR2 is YSYEKL in the germline V gene. V trimming: 4 bases; J trimming: 3 bases; junction bases outside the gene matches: 2. CDR3 region: CASSRTGGYYEQYF. The DNA of the CDR3 is TGCGCCAGCAGCCGGACAGGGGGCTACTACGAGCAGTACTTC.

J is TRBJ2-2 and V is TRBV29-1; 8 nucleotides agree with TRBD1. The CDR3 length is 19 residues. The trim removed 1 base at V and 0 bases at J, leaving 13 bases unmatched. The germline V gene has CDR1 SQVTM and CDR2 ANQGSEA. The CDR3 nucleotides read TGCAGCGTTGAAGGAACCCGGCCCCGGGACAGGACGAACACCGGGGAGCTGTTTTTT. This translates into CSVEGTRPRDRTNTGELFF.

This clone was observed a handful of times. The V gene is TRBV10-3, the J gene TRBJ2-7, with TRBD1 as a possible D gene (6 bases). The CDR3 is made up of 14 amino acids. CDR1 and CDR2 (germline): ENHRY, SYGVKD. The V end lost 3 bases, the J end lost 5 bases, and 14 bases lay between the germline ends. The CDR3, as DNA: TGTGCCATCAGTGAAAGGCAGGGGAAGGACGAGCAGTACTTC. Translated: CAISERQGKDEQYF.

The chain links TRBV27 to TRBJ2-7, with unresolved D. The germline gives CDR1 MNHEY, CDR2 SMNVEV (reference sequence). The CDR3 consists of 15 residues. Deletions cut 11 bases from V and 0 bases from J, with 20 bases between. Here the CDR3 DNA reads TGTGCCGCTGCGAGACCTTCCCAGGCCTCCTACGAGCAGTACTTC. Translation gives CAAARPSQASYEQYF.

This chain joins TRBV18 and TRBJ2-3; TRBD1 aligns across 12 bases. This CDR3 spans 16 amino acids. V gave up 2 bases and J gave up 1 base; unmatched junction bases: 1. The germline V gene has CDR1 KGHSH and CDR2 LQKENI. The chain's CDR3 is CASSPRDRGRTDTQYF. Here the CDR3 DNA reads TGTGCCAGCTCACCAAGGGACAGGGGGCGCACAGATACGCAGTATTTT. Based on the CDR3 plus reference TRBV18 and TRBJ2-3, the full variable domain is NAGVMQNPRHLVRRRGQEARLRCSPMKGHSHVYWYRQLPEEGLKFMVYLQKENIIDESGMPKERFSAEFPKEGPSILRIQQVVRGDSAAYFCASSPRDRGRTDTQYFGPGTRLTVL.

This chain uses TRBV25-1 with TRBJ2-1; 7 nucleotides align to TRBD1. J was trimmed by 7 bases and V by 6 bases; bases with no gene match: 6. The CDR3 is 13 amino acids. Germline lookup yields CDR1 MGHDK and CDR2 SYGVNS. This CDR3 reads CASRDRWGNEQFF. The CDR3 DNA reads TGTGCCAGCAGGGACAGGTGGGGGAATGAGCAGTTCTTC.

V gene TRBV11-2 combines with J gene TRBJ1-2, with D tentatively TRBD1 (5 bases). Looked up from germline, CDR1 is SGHAT and CDR2 is FQNNGV. The CDR3 spans 16 residues. V was clipped by 2 bases and J by 0 bases, with 13 bases between them. Here the CDR3 reads CASSLSGVGPNYGYTF. The CDR3 DNA is TGTGCCAGCAGCTTATCGGGGGTAGGGCCTAACTATGGCTACACCTTC.

As DNA, the CDR3 is TGTGCCAGCAGCTTAGACCGGGCAGGGAATCAGCCCCAGCATTTT. Residues: CASSLDRAGNQPQHF. This chain joins TRBV11-2 and TRBJ1-5; D possibly corresponds to TRBD1 (5 bases). The V and J ends lost 0 bases and 4 bases respectively, with 10 bases between them. The germline gives CDR1 SGHAT, CDR2 FQNNGV. The CDR3 extends over 15 amino acids.

The V call is TRBV27, the J call TRBJ1-2, with TRBD1 as a possible D gene (6 bases). This CDR3 spans 13 amino acids. The germline V and J ends were trimmed by 0 bases and 7 bases, with 9 bases remaining between them. Germline V gives CDR1 MNHEY, CDR2 SMNVEV (reference sequence). CDR3 in DNA: TGTGCCAGCAGTTTATCGACAGGTAGTGGCTACACCTTC. Its protein is CASSLSTGSGYTF.

The chain links TRBV19 to TRBJ2-3; 7 bases align to TRBD2. Germline-derived CDR1 and CDR2 are LNHDA and SQIVND (reference sequence). The CDR3 is 14 amino acids. The J segment lost 1 base and the V segment lost 3 bases, leaving 1 base of the junction unmatched. CDR3 loop: CASSIRGGTDTQYF. CDR3 coding DNA: TGTGCCAGTAGTATTCGGGGGGGCACAGATACGCAGTATTTT.